The 20 T cell receptor beta chains presented below share a single source sample, sequenced in a study of CD8+ T cells in alopecia areata. Treatment noted: oral pan-JAK inhibitor, 5-10 mg twice daily. RNA extraction was followed by reverse transcription into cDNA, which acted as the sequencing template. Profiling relied on immunoSEQ multiplex PCR, and the TCRdb table lists in-frame clones only, not all of them. Counted here are more than 200,000 clones, less than 50% occurring once; the ten biggest clones make up 2% to 3%. The sample in question was CD4+ T cells sorted from blood, obtained at roughly week 36, from a patient treated with tofacitinib. The receptors shown here come from a human donor with alopecia areata.

The chain links TRBV29-1 to TRBJ2-7, with D possibly being TRBD2 (5 bases). There are 14 residues in the CDR3. Trimming shortened V by 5 bases and J by 2 bases, and 16 bases separated the two germline ends. CDR1 and CDR2 (germline): SQVTM, ANQGSEA. The DNA for the CDR3 is TGCAGCGTTCGAACTTCTGGACTTGCCTACGAGCAGTACTTC. Encoded protein: CSVRTSGLAYEQYF.

This chain connects TRBV29-1 to TRBJ2-7; TRBD2 might be the D (6 bases). Germline V gene data show CDR1 as SQVTM and CDR2 as ANQGSEA. This CDR3 has 14 amino acids. V was clipped by 2 bases and J by 3 bases, with 14 bases between them. The DNA for the CDR3 is TGCAGCGTTGAACAAACTAGCCGGATCTACGAGCAGTACTTC. This codes for CSVEQTSRIYEQYF.

This clone was seen only a few times. In DNA, the CDR3 is TGTGCCACTACGAGGTTTTCGGGCACTGAAGCTTTCTTT. Residues: CATTRFSGTEAFF. V and J are TRBV19 and TRBJ1-1; unclear D gene. The germline V gene has CDR1 LNHDA and CDR2 SQIVND (reference sequence). V was pared by 10 bases and J by 4 bases, with 16 bases between. The CDR3 contains 13 residues.

The chain couples TRBV5-4 to TRBJ2-1; D is ambiguous. The CDR3 has 14 amino acids. The germline gives CDR1 SGHNT, CDR2 YYREEE (reference sequence). V gave up 4 bases and J gave up 4 bases, with 12 bases separating them. The CDR3 region has the DNA TGTGCCAGCAGCCCCCGCCAGCCTTACAATGAGCAGTTCTTC. This translates into CASSPRQPYNEQFF.

In the case of this clone: At the DNA level, this CDR3 is encoded by other sequences in the same sample as well. The rearrangement links TRBV2 to TRBJ1-2; D uncertain. The CDR3 is 14 residues long. Germline V gene lookup returns CDR1 SNHLY and CDR2 FYNNEI. Trimming pared 3 bases from V and 2 bases from J, leaving 10 bases between. CDR3: CASSDPRGNYGYTF. Written as DNA, the CDR3 is TGTGCCAGCAGTGACCCCCGCGGGAACTATGGCTACACCTTC.

V usage is TRBV7-2 and J usage is TRBJ2-7; no definite D call. The V end was cut by 5 bases, the J end by 0 bases, with 11 bases between. Germline CDR1 is SGHTA and CDR2 is FQGNSA. The CDR3 is 14 residues long. This CDR3 is CASSLGVLSYEQYF. Written as DNA, the CDR3 is TGTGCCAGCAGCCTTGGCGTCCTCTCCTACGAGCAGTACTTC. Full variable domain (remainder filled in from reference TRBV7-2 and TRBJ2-7): GAGVSQSPSNKVTEKGKDVELRCDPISGHTALYWYRQSLGQGLEFLIYFQGNSAPDKSGLPSDRFSAERTGGSVSTLTIQRTQQEDSAVYLCASSLGVLSYEQYFGPGTRLTVT.

This clone has more than one count but fewer than ten. The genes are TRBV25-1 and TRBJ1-2; D ambiguous. V shed 3 bases and J shed 6 bases, with 17 bases lying between them. The CDR3 covers 15 residues. CDR1 and CDR2 from the germline V gene are MGHDK and SYGVNS. The CDR3 spells CASSDWAVQLDGYTF. The CDR3, as DNA: TGTGCCAGCAGTGATTGGGCCGTACAGTTGGATGGCTACACCTTC.

This clone was observed a handful of times. V gene TRBV18 combines with J gene TRBJ2-7; D is unresolved. The CDR3 extends over 14 amino acids. CDR1 and CDR2 (germline): KGHSH, LQKENI. The V gene lost 5 bases and the J gene lost 2 bases, with 13 bases spanning the gap. The CDR3, as DNA: TGTGCCAGCTCAACCACCGACGGCCCCTACGAGCAGTACTTC. Residues: CASSTTDGPYEQYF. The full variable domain, in which reference TRBV18 and TRBJ2-7 provide the parts outside the CDR3, is NAGVMQNPRHLVRRRGQEARLRCSPMKGHSHVYWYRQLPEEGLKFMVYLQKENIIDESGMPKERFSAEFPKEGPSILRIQQVVRGDSAAYFCASSTTDGPYEQYFGPGTRLTVT.

This clone has more than one count but fewer than ten. The rearrangement links TRBV2 to TRBJ1-5; D may be TRBD1 (6 bases). Trimming shortened V by 7 bases and J by 7 bases, and 20 bases separated the two germline ends. The CDR3 length is 15 residues. CDR1 is SNHLY, CDR2 FYNNEI, per germline. CDR3 in DNA: TGTGCCAGCACCTCTTCGAGACAGGTCGAACAGCCCCAGCATTTT. Protein sequence: CASTSSRQVEQPQHF.

V gene TRBV6-5 combines with J gene TRBJ1-1, with D unresolved. Germline CDR1 reads MNHEY; CDR2 reads SVGAGI. Trimming stripped 2 bases from V and 5 bases from J, with 9 bases between. The CDR3 loop spans 13 amino acids. CDR3 sequence reads: CASSYLRRTEAFF. CDR3 DNA sequence: TGTGCCAGCAGTTACCTCCGGAGGACTGAAGCTTTCTTT.

V is TRBV4-1 and J is TRBJ2-5, with 7 bases matching TRBD1. Germline-derived CDR1 and CDR2 are MGHRA and YSYEKL. The CDR3 loop spans 15 amino acids. The junction had 8 bases not matched to a gene; V was cut back by 0 bases and J by 7 bases. The CDR3 sequence: CASSQDPGQVGTQYF. The CDR3 nucleotides are TGCGCCAGCAGCCAAGACCCCGGACAGGTCGGGACCCAGTACTTC.

The chain recombines TRBV6-5 with TRBJ1-1, with D tentatively TRBD1 (5 bases). The CDR3 contains 11 residues. Per germline, CDR1 MNHEY and CDR2 SVGAGI. Trimming cost V 7 bases and J 7 bases, with 10 bases left between them. The CDR3 is CASNLRGEAFF. CDR3 DNA sequence: TGTGCCAGCAATTTAAGGGGTGAAGCTTTCTTT.

The V and J genes are TRBV5-6 and TRBJ1-1; D call uncertain. Trimming removed 4 bases from V and 3 bases from J, with 10 bases in between. This CDR3 region has 13 residues. CDR1 is SGHDT, CDR2 YYEEEE, per germline. DNA of the CDR3: TGTGCCAGCAGCCCCCCTCCTTACACTGAAGCTTTCTTT. Its translation is CASSPPPYTEAFF.

The chain is built from TRBV6-5 and TRBJ2-5, with 9 bases fitting TRBD1. With 0 bases clipped from V and 2 bases from J, the junction kept 1 base outside the gene matches. Germline V gene data show CDR1 as MNHEY and CDR2 as SVGAGI. CDR3 size: 15 residues. CDR3 region: CASSYSGQGQETQYF. In DNA, the CDR3 is TGTGCCAGCAGTTACTCCGGACAGGGGCAAGAGACCCAGTACTTC.

This chain links TRBV11-2 with TRBJ1-2; 11 bases are a match to TRBD1. The CDR3 length is 14 residues. CDR1 is SGHAT and CDR2 is FQNNGV in the germline V gene. Losses at the gene ends were 5 bases for V and 9 bases for J; bases not matched to a gene: 8. The CDR3: CASSPDRGPYSYTF. The CDR3 DNA follows: TGTGCCAGCAGCCCGGACAGGGGGCCGTATAGCTACACCTTC.

This chain connects TRBV5-4 to TRBJ2-1; TRBD2 aligns across 10 bases. The CDR3 spans 15 residues. Germline-derived CDR1 and CDR2 are SGHNT and YYREEE (reference sequence). The junction had 4 bases not matched to a gene; V was cut back by 0 bases and J by 7 bases. The CDR3 DNA is TGTGCCAGCAGCTTGGGAGCGGGAGGGCCTAATGAGCAGTTCTTC. Translating gives CASSLGAGGPNEQFF. Supplemented by reference TRBV5-4 and TRBJ2-1, the full variable domain reads ETGVTQSPTHLIKTRGQQVTLRCSSQSGHNTVSWYQQALGQGPQFIFQYYREEENGRGNFPPRFSGLQFPNYSSELNVNALELDDSALYLCASSLGAGGPNEQFFGPGTRLTVL.

The chain is built from TRBV30 and TRBJ2-7; the D gene is possibly TRBD2 (6 bases). CDR1 is GTSNPN and CDR2 is SVGIG in the germline V gene (reference sequence). The V and J ends lost 4 bases and 0 bases respectively, with 16 bases between them. The CDR3 runs to 15 residues. For the CDR3, the DNA is TGTGCCTGGACCGGAGGAGGGAAGAGCTCCTACGAGCAGTACTTC. It specifies CAWTGGGKSSYEQYF.

The chain is built from TRBV5-1 and TRBJ2-3; tentatively, D is TRBD1 (5 bases). The CDR3 runs 15 residues. CDR1 and CDR2 from the germline V gene are SGHRS and YFSETQ. V lost 4 bases and J 0 bases, leaving 12 bases between the germline ends. CDR3: CASSRLTASTDTQYF. For the CDR3, the DNA is TGCGCCAGCAGCCGGCTGACAGCTAGCACAGATACGCAGTATTTT.

V and J are TRBV19 and TRBJ1-5, with 8 bases matching TRBD1. Trimming removed 10 bases from V and 11 bases from J; junction bases left unmatched: 13. This CDR3 region has 13 residues. Germline V gene lookup returns CDR1 LNHDA and CDR2 SQIVND (reference sequence). The DNA of the CDR3 is TGTGCCACCCGTGGACAGGGTAAGGGAGCCCAGCATTTT. Translating gives CATRGQGKGAQHF.

This clone has just a few counts. CDR3 in amino acids: CASTGLRGGTEAFF. DNA for the CDR3: TGTGCCAGTACAGGATTGAGGGGAGGAACTGAAGCTTTCTTT. The V call is TRBV19, the J call TRBJ1-1; TRBD1 might be the D (5 bases). V was trimmed by 7 bases and J by 5 bases, leaving 17 bases between them. This CDR3 is 14 amino acids long. CDR1 and CDR2 (germline): LNHDA, SQIVND (reference sequence).